This TCR beta chain was recovered during a study of response to subunit inactivated influenza vaccine (dated by TCRdb to the late 2010s). As for the study more broadly: To follow how T cells responded to a trivalent subunit inactivated influenza vaccine, the researchers relied on deep quantitative profiling of the T cell receptor repertoire. The full study reports these points: The authors suggested that each seasonal influenza vaccination may recruit only a limited number of new T cells.

Library prep was done by RT-PCR. The sequencer was an Illumina HiSeq 2500. The public reads were reanalyzed by TCRdb: fastp trimming at Q25, MiXCR alignment, in-frame beta chains only. Rows are combined by CDR3 protein, so each entry shows the most common genes and DNA. This sample has about 800,000 distinct CDR3 sequences in its table, and 20% to 25% of those were observed once. 10% of the sample belongs to the ten largest clones. V has 5 bases trimmed and J has 8 bases trimmed; junction bases matching no gene number 12. CDR1 SGHTA and CDR2 FQGNSA are derived from the germline V gene. The CDR3 numbers 15 residues from cysteine through phenylalanine. The entry retains the CDR3 DNA only, 45 bases that are in frame from base 1. A note on this clonotype: What this receptor recognizes is not known. Base qualities are missing; no much larger clone stands one base away.

The chain was built from TRBV7-2 and TRBJ2-1; TRBD1 matches 7 bases in the middle. The sample here was PBMCs from blood, taken around 5 days after vaccination. The clonotype comes from a man aged 45-65 years who received an inactivated influenza vaccine. Donor details come from another sample of the same person, matched by shared clones. The DNA is TGTGCCAGCAGCGAACAAGGGGGCGCGTTTTATGAGCAGTTCTTC. This codes for CASSEQGGAFYEQFF.